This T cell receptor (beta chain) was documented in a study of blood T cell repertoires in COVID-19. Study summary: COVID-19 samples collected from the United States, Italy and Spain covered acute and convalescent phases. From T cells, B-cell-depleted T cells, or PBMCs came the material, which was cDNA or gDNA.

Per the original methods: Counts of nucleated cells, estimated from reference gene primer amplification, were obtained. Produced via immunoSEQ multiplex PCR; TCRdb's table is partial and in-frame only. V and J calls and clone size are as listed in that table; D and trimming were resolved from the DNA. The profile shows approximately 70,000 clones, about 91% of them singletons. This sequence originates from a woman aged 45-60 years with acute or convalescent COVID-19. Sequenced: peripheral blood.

CDR3 in amino acids: CASSHLKQGALTDTQYF. Written as DNA, the CDR3 is TGTGCCAGCAGCCACCTAAAACAGGGGGCACTTACAGATACGCAGTATTTT. The chain has TRBV14 and TRBJ2-3, with 9 bases matching TRBD1. With V trimmed by 3 bases and J by 3 bases, 10 bases remained unmatched. Germline V gene sequence: CDR1 SGHDN, CDR2 FVKESK. CDR3 size: 17 residues.